A selection of T cell receptor beta chains follows, all from one sample in a study of graft-versus-host responses after intestinal transplantation. No antigen has been assigned to these receptors. Only in-frame clones appear in the TCRdb table, and some are missing; sequencing was by immunoSEQ multiplex PCR. Of approximately 88,000 clones in the sample, roughly 93% are singletons; the top ten hold roughly 0.18%. Sequences were derived from unstimulated CD4+ T cells sorted from spleen or lymph node cells, sampled before transplant. These receptors were collected from a human donor who was the organ donor for an intestinal transplant. CDR3s include the opening cysteine and the closing phenylalanine or tryptophan. A D gene is named only where the DNA matches it firmly. Clone size is not always given. Where it is, it says once, few, many or a class for expanded clones.

abundance: few; j_gene: TRBJ2-3; v_gene: TRBV5-1; d_gene: NA; len: 14; CDR3aa: CASSLVAGTDTQYF; CDR3nt: TGCGCCAGCAGCTTGGTAGCGGGCACAGATACGCAGTATTTT
abundance: NA; j_gene: TRBJ2-3; v_gene: TRBV10-3; d_gene: NA; len: 13; CDR3aa: CAISGGNTDTQYF; CDR3nt: TGTGCCATCAGTGGGGGGAACACAGATACGCAGTATTTT
abundance: NA; j_gene: TRBJ1-2; v_gene: TRBV6-1; d_gene: NA; len: 13; CDR3aa: CASARNVDYGYTF; CDR3nt: TGTGCCAGTGCCCGAAATGTAGACTATGGCTACACCTTC
abundance: NA; j_gene: TRBJ1-1; v_gene: TRBV6-5; d_gene: NA; len: 13; CDR3aa: CASSLTMETEAFF; CDR3nt: TGTGCCAGCAGCCTAACTATGGAAACTGAAGCTTTCTTT
abundance: NA; j_gene: TRBJ2-3; v_gene: TRBV5-5; d_gene: NA; len: 14; CDR3aa: CASSPVQITDTQYF; CDR3nt: TGTGCCAGCAGCCCGGTCCAGATAACAGATACGCAGTATTTT
abundance: NA; j_gene: TRBJ2-2; v_gene: TRBV6-5; d_gene: TRBD1; len: 13; CDR3aa: CASRGQLSGELFF; CDR3nt: TGTGCCAGCAGGGGACAGTTGTCCGGGGAGCTGTTTTTT
abundance: once; j_gene: TRBJ1-1; v_gene: TRBV19; d_gene: NA; len: 14; CDR3aa: CASSIGAGRTEAFF; CDR3nt: TGTGCCAGTAGTATAGGTGCGGGAAGGACTGAAGCTTTCTTT
abundance: NA; j_gene: TRBJ2-2; v_gene: TRBV11-2; d_gene: TRBD1; len: 16; CDR3aa: CASSSGQGSNTGELFF; CDR3nt: TGTGCCAGCAGCTCCGGACAGGGGTCGAACACCGGGGAGCTGTTTTTT
abundance: NA; j_gene: TRBJ2-1; v_gene: TRBV4-2; d_gene: NA; len: 12; CDR3aa: CASSRVGHEQFF; CDR3nt: TGTGCCAGCAGCCGAGTCGGGCATGAGCAGTTCTTC
abundance: NA; j_gene: TRBJ2-1; v_gene: TRBV27; d_gene: TRBD2; len: 15; CDR3aa: CASSSLAGGYNEQFF; CDR3nt: TGTGCCAGCAGTTCTCTAGCGGGGGGCTACAATGAGCAGTTCTTC
abundance: NA; j_gene: TRBJ1-2; v_gene: TRBV2; d_gene: NA; len: 11; CDR3aa: CARGTSRGYTF; CDR3nt: TGTGCCAGGGGGACCTCCCGGGGCTACACCTTC
abundance: NA; j_gene: TRBJ2-7; v_gene: TRBV11-2; d_gene: TRBD2; len: 17; CDR3aa: CASSLTSGGITSYEQYF; CDR3nt: TGTGCCAGCAGTCTGACTAGCGGGGGTATTACTTCCTACGAGCAGTACTTC
abundance: NA; j_gene: TRBJ1-6; v_gene: TRBV27; d_gene: TRBD1; len: 15; CDR3aa: CASSVYRDRGSPLHF; CDR3nt: TGTGCCAGCAGTGTCTACCGGGACAGGGGGTCACCCCTCCACTTT
abundance: NA; j_gene: TRBJ1-1; v_gene: TRBV28; d_gene: TRBD1; len: 16; CDR3aa: CASRGALGQGYTEAFF; CDR3nt: TGTGCCAGCAGGGGTGCTCTGGGACAGGGGTACACTGAAGCTTTCTTT
abundance: NA; j_gene: TRBJ1-1; v_gene: TRBV5-4; d_gene: TRBD1; len: 15; CDR3aa: CASSTSTGGEKEAFF; CDR3nt: TGTGCCAGCAGCACTTCGACAGGGGGCGAAAAGGAAGCTTTCTTT
abundance: NA; j_gene: TRBJ1-5; v_gene: TRBV28; d_gene: NA; len: 14; CDR3aa: CTSSLMAGGQPQHF; CDR3nt: TGTACCAGCAGTTTAATGGCCGGAGGTCAGCCCCAGCATTTT
abundance: NA; j_gene: TRBJ1-1; v_gene: TRBV19; d_gene: NA; len: 15; CDR3aa: CASSPRWQMNTEAFF; CDR3nt: TGTGCCAGTAGTCCCCGGTGGCAGATGAACACTGAAGCTTTCTTT
abundance: NA; j_gene: TRBJ1-1; v_gene: TRBV7-2; d_gene: NA; len: 15; CDR3aa: CASSLLIAGNTEAFF; CDR3nt: TGTGCCAGCAGCTTACTCATTGCAGGGAACACTGAAGCTTTCTTT
abundance: NA; j_gene: TRBJ1-2; v_gene: TRBV19; d_gene: TRBD1; len: 14; CDR3aa: CASSTDREAYGYTF; CDR3nt: TGTGCCAGTAGTACGGACAGGGAGGCCTATGGCTACACCTTC
abundance: NA; j_gene: TRBJ2-3; v_gene: TRBV30; d_gene: NA; len: 12; CDR3aa: CAWSVLTDTQYF; CDR3nt: TGTGCCTGGAGTGTACTTACAGATACGCAGTATTTT
abundance: NA; j_gene: TRBJ2-7; v_gene: TRBV5-4; d_gene: NA; len: 13; CDR3aa: CASSLIGQDEQYF; CDR3nt: TGTGCCAGCAGCTTGATTGGGCAAGACGAGCAGTACTTC
abundance: NA; j_gene: TRBJ2-1; v_gene: TRBV11-3; d_gene: TRBD1; len: 15; CDR3aa: CASSTGTGGTNEQFF; CDR3nt: TGTGCCAGCAGCACCGGGACAGGTGGGACCAATGAGCAGTTCTTC
abundance: NA; j_gene: TRBJ2-1; v_gene: TRBV6-1; d_gene: NA; len: 15; CDR3aa: CASSGIGPNYNEQFF; CDR3nt: TGTGCCAGCAGTGGTATTGGTCCGAACTACAATGAGCAGTTCTTC
abundance: NA; j_gene: TRBJ2-3; v_gene: TRBV29-1; d_gene: TRBD1; len: 17; CDR3aa: CSVRGTGFETSTDTQYF; CDR3nt: TGCAGCGTTCGGGGGACAGGATTCGAGACGAGCACAGATACGCAGTATTTT
abundance: NA; j_gene: TRBJ2-5; v_gene: TRBV7-2; d_gene: NA; len: 13; CDR3aa: CASSRVGQETQYF; CDR3nt: TGTGCCAGCAGCCGGGTGGGGCAAGAGACCCAGTACTTC
abundance: NA; j_gene: TRBJ1-5; v_gene: TRBV28; d_gene: NA; len: 18; CDR3aa: CASSLFPTGINSNQPQHF; CDR3nt: TGTGCCAGCAGTTTATTCCCCACAGGGATCAATAGCAATCAGCCCCAGCATTTT
abundance: NA; j_gene: TRBJ1-1; v_gene: TRBV29-1; d_gene: NA; len: 16; CDR3aa: CSVVFFGGPVNTEAFF; CDR3nt: TGCAGCGTTGTTTTCTTCGGGGGTCCAGTGAACACTGAAGCTTTCTTT
abundance: NA; j_gene: TRBJ1-6; v_gene: TRBV11-2; d_gene: TRBD1; len: 15; CDR3aa: CASSLLTGVNSPLHF; CDR3nt: TGTGCCAGCAGCCTTCTGACAGGGGTTAATTCACCCCTCCACTTT
abundance: NA; j_gene: TRBJ2-1; v_gene: TRBV30; d_gene: NA; len: 13; CDR3aa: CAWSLGAYNEQFF; CDR3nt: TGTGCCTGGAGTCTCGGGGCTTACAATGAGCAGTTCTTC
abundance: NA; j_gene: TRBJ1-1; v_gene: TRBV27; d_gene: NA; len: 14; CDR3aa: CASSPLGRNTEAFF; CDR3nt: TGTGCCAGCAGTCCGCTGGGGCGGAACACTGAAGCTTTCTTT
abundance: few; j_gene: TRBJ1-4; v_gene: TRBV4-1; d_gene: NA; len: 14; CDR3aa: CASSQRDTNEKLFF; CDR3nt: TGCGCCAGCAGCCAACGGGACACTAATGAAAAACTGTTTTTT
abundance: NA; j_gene: TRBJ2-3; v_gene: TRBV5-1; d_gene: NA; len: 15; CDR3aa: CASSLGGQTTDTQYF; CDR3nt: TGCGCCAGCAGCTTGGGGGGGCAGACCACAGATACGCAGTATTTT
abundance: NA; j_gene: TRBJ2-7; v_gene: TRBV18; d_gene: NA; len: 12; CDR3aa: CASSPLPYEQYF; CDR3nt: TGTGCCAGCTCACCACTTCCCTACGAGCAGTACTTC
abundance: NA; j_gene: TRBJ2-3; v_gene: TRBV29-1; d_gene: TRBD2; len: 12; CDR3aa: CSVVGGADTQYF; CDR3nt: TGCAGCGTTGTTGGGGGGGCAGATACGCAGTATTTT
abundance: NA; j_gene: TRBJ2-1; v_gene: TRBV14; d_gene: TRBD2; len: 16; CDR3aa: CASSHRRLAGNNEQFF; CDR3nt: TGTGCCAGCAGCCACCGGAGACTAGCGGGTAACAATGAGCAGTTCTTC
abundance: once; j_gene: TRBJ2-5; v_gene: TRBV19; d_gene: TRBD2; len: 15; CDR3aa: CASSSRLAGQETQYF; CDR3nt: TGTGCCAGTAGTTCCCGACTAGCGGGTCAAGAGACCCAGTACTTC
abundance: NA; j_gene: TRBJ2-3; v_gene: TRBV18; d_gene: TRBD1; len: 15; CDR3aa: CASSPGTGGLDTQYF; CDR3nt: TGTGCCAGCTCACCAGGAACAGGGGGCTTAGATACGCAGTATTTT
abundance: NA; j_gene: TRBJ1-1; v_gene: TRBV30; d_gene: NA; len: 13; CDR3aa: CAWSVVSRTEAFF; CDR3nt: TGTGCCTGGAGTGTGGTTTCACGCACTGAAGCTTTCTTT
abundance: once; j_gene: TRBJ1-6; v_gene: TRBV4-1; d_gene: NA; len: 13; CDR3aa: CASSQEGGSPLHF; CDR3nt: TGCGCCAGCAGCCAAGAGGGCGGGTCACCCCTCCACTTT
abundance: once; j_gene: TRBJ2-5; v_gene: TRBV5-1; d_gene: TRBD1; len: 17; CDR3aa: CASSLGLQGVRLETQYF; CDR3nt: TGCGCCAGCAGCTTGGGACTACAGGGGGTTCGGTTGGAGACCCAGTACTTC
abundance: NA; j_gene: TRBJ2-5; v_gene: TRBV7-9; d_gene: TRBD2; len: 17; CDR3aa: CASSGTSGGAGLGTQYF; CDR3nt: TGTGCCAGCAGCGGGACTAGCGGGGGCGCCGGGTTAGGGACCCAGTACTTC
abundance: NA; j_gene: TRBJ1-6; v_gene: TRBV6-4; d_gene: TRBD1; len: 13; CDR3aa: CASSEETGSPLHF; CDR3nt: TGTGCCAGCAGTGAAGAGACAGGGTCACCCCTCCACTTT
abundance: NA; j_gene: TRBJ2-1; v_gene: TRBV5-1; d_gene: NA; len: 16; CDR3aa: CASSLVGAGTYNEQFF; CDR3nt: TGCGCCAGCAGCTTGGTGGGGGCAGGGACCTACAATGAGCAGTTCTTC
abundance: NA; j_gene: TRBJ2-3; v_gene: TRBV28; d_gene: TRBD1; len: 15; CDR3aa: CASSSPDRAPDTQYF; CDR3nt: TGTGCCAGCAGTTCACCTGACAGGGCCCCAGATACGCAGTATTTT
abundance: NA; j_gene: TRBJ2-2; v_gene: TRBV18; d_gene: TRBD1; len: 17; CDR3aa: CASSPTGTGGYTGELFF; CDR3nt: TGTGCCAGCTCGCCCACCGGGACAGGGGGCTACACCGGGGAGCTGTTTTTT
abundance: NA; j_gene: TRBJ2-7; v_gene: TRBV30; d_gene: NA; len: 13; CDR3aa: CAWKVRGSYEQYF; CDR3nt: TGTGCCTGGAAAGTCCGGGGGTCCTACGAGCAGTACTTC
abundance: NA; j_gene: TRBJ1-5; v_gene: TRBV28; d_gene: TRBD1; len: 18; CDR3aa: CASSLVYQGGAVTQPQHF; CDR3nt: TGTGCCAGCAGTCTGGTTTATCAAGGGGGCGCGGTTACTCAGCCCCAGCATTTT
abundance: NA; j_gene: TRBJ1-2; v_gene: TRBV2; d_gene: NA; len: 15; CDR3aa: CASSERAGLDYGYTF; CDR3nt: TGTGCCAGCAGTGAAAGGGCCGGGCTTGACTATGGCTACACCTTC
abundance: NA; j_gene: TRBJ2-7; v_gene: TRBV14; d_gene: TRBD1; len: 12; CDR3aa: CASSRGPYEQYF; CDR3nt: TGTGCCAGCAGCAGGGGGCCCTACGAGCAGTACTTC
abundance: NA; j_gene: TRBJ2-7; v_gene: TRBV23-1; d_gene: TRBD1; len: 17; CDR3aa: CASSRRPDRGDGYEQYF; CDR3nt: TGCGCCAGCAGCCGTCGCCCGGACAGGGGTGATGGGTACGAGCAGTACTTC
abundance: once; j_gene: TRBJ1-2; v_gene: TRBV5-1; d_gene: NA; len: 12; CDR3aa: CASSVDGYGYTF; CDR3nt: TGCGCCAGCAGCGTTGACGGCTATGGCTACACCTTC
abundance: NA; j_gene: TRBJ1-1; v_gene: TRBV29-1; d_gene: NA; len: 14; CDR3aa: CSVGEGSRNTEAFF; CDR3nt: TGCAGCGTTGGCGAGGGGTCGAGGAACACTGAAGCTTTCTTT
abundance: NA; j_gene: TRBJ2-1; v_gene: TRBV2; d_gene: TRBD1; len: 13; CDR3aa: CASNRGPDNEQFF; CDR3nt: TGTGCCAGCAACAGGGGGCCCGACAATGAGCAGTTCTTC
abundance: NA; j_gene: TRBJ1-1; v_gene: TRBV6-1; d_gene: TRBD1; len: 15; CDR3aa: CASRTDRPPHTEAFF; CDR3nt: TGTGCCAGCAGGACGGACAGGCCTCCGCACACTGAAGCTTTCTTT
abundance: NA; j_gene: TRBJ2-7; v_gene: TRBV9; d_gene: NA; len: 14; CDR3aa: CASSSQATVYEQYF; CDR3nt: TGTGCCAGCAGCTCACAAGCAACGGTCTACGAGCAGTACTTC
abundance: NA; j_gene: TRBJ2-5; v_gene: TRBV5-5; d_gene: NA; len: 14; CDR3aa: CASSLRTAWETQYF; CDR3nt: TGTGCCAGCAGCCTAAGGACAGCTTGGGAGACCCAGTACTTC
abundance: NA; j_gene: TRBJ2-5; v_gene: TRBV7-9; d_gene: NA; len: 17; CDR3aa: CASSLRDTRDGVPGQYF; CDR3nt: TGTGCCAGCAGCTTAAGGGATACTAGGGACGGAGTTCCCGGCCAGTACTTC
abundance: NA; j_gene: TRBJ2-7; v_gene: TRBV10-3; d_gene: TRBD2; len: 13; CDR3aa: CAISLAGGIGQYF; CDR3nt: TGTGCCATCAGTTTAGCGGGGGGGATAGGGCAGTACTTC
abundance: NA; j_gene: TRBJ2-7; v_gene: TRBV4-2; d_gene: TRBD2; len: 15; CDR3aa: CASSQRLAGGYEQYF; CDR3nt: TGTGCCAGCAGCCAAAGGCTAGCGGGGGGCTACGAGCAGTACTTC
abundance: NA; j_gene: TRBJ1-2; v_gene: TRBV14; d_gene: NA; len: 16; CDR3aa: CASSQVGTSGAYGYTF; CDR3nt: TGTGCCAGCAGCCAAGTCGGCACTTCGGGAGCCTATGGCTACACCTTC